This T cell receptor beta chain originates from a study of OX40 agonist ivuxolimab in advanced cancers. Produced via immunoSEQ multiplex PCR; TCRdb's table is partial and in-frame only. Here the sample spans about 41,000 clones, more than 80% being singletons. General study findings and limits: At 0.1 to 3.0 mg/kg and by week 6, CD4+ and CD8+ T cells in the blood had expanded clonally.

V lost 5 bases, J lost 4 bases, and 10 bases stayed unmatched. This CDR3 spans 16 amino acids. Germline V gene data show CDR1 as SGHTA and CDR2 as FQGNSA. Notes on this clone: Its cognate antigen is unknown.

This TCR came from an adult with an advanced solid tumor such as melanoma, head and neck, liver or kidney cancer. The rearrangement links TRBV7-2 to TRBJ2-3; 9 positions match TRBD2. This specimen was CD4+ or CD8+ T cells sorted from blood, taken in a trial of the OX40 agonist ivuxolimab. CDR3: CASSQGFGLASDTQYF. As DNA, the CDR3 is TGTGCCAGCAGCCAAGGTTTCGGACTAGCGTCAGATACGCAGTATTTT.